A selection of T cell receptor beta chains follows, all from one sample in a study of neoadjuvant nivolumab and ipilimumab in lung cancer. Profiled with immunoSEQ multiplex PCR; TCRdb holds only in-frame clones, not every one. The sample contains roughly 45,000 clones, approximately 90% of which appear only once. The material sequenced was blood, taken before neoadjuvant nivolumab, alone or with ipilimumab. The receptors derive from an adult with non-small cell lung cancer. Some clones in this sample may be carry-over from other donors' samples. The CDR3 runs from the conserved cysteine through the conserved F or W. The order of the fields is D gene, clone size, J gene, V gene, CDR3 DNA, CDR3 protein. The D gene is left open where the match is weak. For some rows the clone size is stated as once, few or many, or as a class when expanded; others skip it.

-,-,TRBJ1-2,TRBV6-1,TGTGCCAGCAGTGAGTGGTTTAACTATGGCTACACCTTC,CASSEWFNYGYTF
TRBD2,-,TRBJ2-5,TRBV5-6,TGTGCCAGCAGCTTGGAAAGCGGGAGATTTCAGACCCAGTACTTC,CASSLESGRFQTQYF
TRBD2,-,TRBJ2-7,TRBV5-4,TGTGCCAGCAGCCAGGGACTAGCGGGAGAAGGCTACGAGCAGTACTTC,CASSQGLAGEGYEQYF
-,once,TRBJ2-5,TRBV6-1,TGTGCCAGCAGTCCTGTTGGGACCCAGTACTTC,CASSPVGTQYF
-,-,TRBJ2-7,TRBV5-4,TGTGCCAGCAGCGGTTTCGGGACATTGAAAGAGCAGTACTTC,CASSGFGTLKEQYF
-,-,TRBJ2-2,TRBV20-1,TGCAGTGCTAGGTTCTCCGGGGAGCTGTTTTTT,CSARFSGELFF
TRBD1,once,TRBJ1-2,TRBV7-9,TGTGCCAGCAGCTTTGGGCAGGGGGCTAACTATGGCTACACCTTC,CASSFGQGANYGYTF
-,-,TRBJ2-5,TRBV5-1,TGCGCCAGCAGCCTACAAGAGACCCAGTACTTC,CASSLQETQYF
TRBD1,-,TRBJ2-7,TRBV18,TGTGCCAGCTCCGGGACAGGGTCCGACGAGCAGTACTTC,CASSGTGSDEQYF
-,once,TRBJ2-2,TRBV29-1,TGCAGCGCCCCCGAGGTATCAGTGAACACCGGGGAGCTGTTTTTT,CSAPEVSVNTGELFF
TRBD1,-,TRBJ2-3,TRBV11-3,TGTGCCAGCAGGAAGACAGGGGGCTCATATAGCACAGATACGCAGTATTTT,CASRKTGGSYSTDTQYF
TRBD1,-,TRBJ2-7,TRBV6-1,TGTGCCAGCAGTGAAGCAGGGACAGGGGCTGGGTACGAGCAGTACTTC,CASSEAGTGAGYEQYF
TRBD1,-,TRBJ1-2,TRBV18,TGTGCCAGCTCACCCTATGGACAGGGGGCGGAAGGCTACACCTTC,CASSPYGQGAEGYTF
TRBD2,-,TRBJ2-7,TRBV29-1,TGCAGCGTCCTAGCGGGAGGGCCAGAAAGTACGTTTTTCGAGCAGTACTTC,CSVLAGGPESTFFEQYF
-,-,TRBJ2-2,TRBV11-2,TGTGCCAGCAGCGAAGGGACCAGGAACACCGGGGAGCTGTTTTTT,CASSEGTRNTGELFF
TRBD1,-,TRBJ1-5,TRBV29-1,TGCAGCGTTGAGACAGGGGGCGATCAGCCCCAGCATTTT,CSVETGGDQPQHF
-,few,TRBJ2-7,TRBV6-1,TGTGCCAGCAGACCGGGACAAAGCTACGAGCAGTACTTC,CASRPGQSYEQYF
-,-,TRBJ2-5,TRBV11-2,TGTGCCAGCAGCTTCATGACAGGTTGGCAAGAGACCCAGTACTTC,CASSFMTGWQETQYF
-,-,TRBJ2-5,TRBV6-1,TGTGCCAGCAGTGAAGAAGGGACCCAGTACTTC,CASSEEGTQYF
-,-,TRBJ1-2,TRBV18,TGTGCCAGCTCACCAGGGGGGGCAATCTATGGCTACACCTTC,CASSPGGAIYGYTF
-,-,TRBJ1-1,TRBV10-2,TGCGCCAGCAGTGAGTCGCGGCGTGGCACTGAAGCTTTCTTT,CASSESRRGTEAFF
-,-,TRBJ1-1,TRBV5-1,TGCGCCAGCAGCTTGGACCCTAACGGACTGAACACTGAAGCTTTCTTT,CASSLDPNGLNTEAFF
TRBD1,-,TRBJ1-4,TRBV5-1,TGCGCCAGCAGCTTGGACGGACAGGCTTCGGAACTGTTTTTT,CASSLDGQASELFF
TRBD2,-,TRBJ2-3,TRBV6-1,TGTGCCAGCAGGACCGGGACTAGCGGGAGCTATACGCAGTATTTT,CASRTGTSGSYTQYF
TRBD1,-,TRBJ2-2,TRBV7-2,TGTGCCAGCAGCCGGGACAGGGCGAGGCACACCGGGGAGCTGTTTTTT,CASSRDRARHTGELFF
TRBD2,-,TRBJ2-3,TRBV5-1,TGCGCCAGCAGCTTGGCGACTAGCGGGTCCCTGGATACGCAGTATTTT,CASSLATSGSLDTQYF
-,-,TRBJ2-7,TRBV30,TGTGCCTGGAGTGCAAACCCCCCAGGGTCCGAGCAGTACTTC,CAWSANPPGSEQYF
TRBD1,once,TRBJ1-1,TRBV10-1,TGCGCCAGCAGTGACCGGGACAGGGGATTTGGGACTGAAGCTTTCTTT,CASSDRDRGFGTEAFF
-,-,TRBJ1-1,TRBV5-6,TGTGCCAGCAGCTCACCCCCTTGGACTGAAGCTTTCTTT,CASSSPPWTEAFF
-,-,TRBJ2-2,TRBV4-3,TGCGCCAGCAGCCAGGAACAGGGGAGGTCCGGGGAGCTGTTTTTT,CASSQEQGRSGELFF
TRBD2,-,TRBJ2-7,TRBV4-3,TGCGCCAGCAGCCCTACTAGCGGGAGGGCCCACGAGCAGTACTTC,CASSPTSGRAHEQYF
TRBD1,-,TRBJ1-5,TRBV19,TGTGCCAGTAGATCACACAGGGGAGGGTCAAATCAGCCCCAGCATTTT,CASRSHRGGSNQPQHF
TRBD2,-,TRBJ2-2,TRBV6-5,TGTGCCAGCAAGGAATTGGCGGGAGGCGGTGGGGAGCTGTTTTTT,CASKELAGGGGELFF
TRBD2,-,TRBJ2-1,TRBV6-5,TGTGCCAGCATAGATAGCGGGGCATACAATGAGCAGTTCTTC,CASIDSGAYNEQFF
TRBD2,-,TRBJ2-3,TRBV14,TGTGCCAGCATCCTGATACGGAGGACTAGCGGGAGGGCCCAGGGAAAAGATACGCAGTATTTT,CASILIRRTSGRAQGKDTQYF
-,-,TRBJ2-1,TRBV7-3,TGTGCCAGCAGCACTGGGGGGGCCGGCTACAATGAGCAGTTCTTC,CASSTGGAGYNEQFF
TRBD1,-,TRBJ1-5,TRBV28,TGTGCCAGCAGTCTCTCTTTCCCTACAGGGGGCAATCAGCCCCAGCATTTT,CASSLSFPTGGNQPQHF
-,-,TRBJ2-1,TRBV7-2,TGTGCCAGCAGCTTAGGGGGAGTCGGTGGCGATGAGCAGTTCTTC,CASSLGGVGGDEQFF
-,-,TRBJ1-1,TRBV30,TGTGCCTGGAGTGTGCCCGGTATTATGAACACTGAAGCTTTCTTT,CAWSVPGIMNTEAFF
TRBD2,-,TRBJ2-1,TRBV11-2,TGTGCCAGCAGCTCACAGAGACTAGCGGGTAGTCGGAATGAGCAGTTCTTC,CASSSQRLAGSRNEQFF
TRBD2,-,TRBJ2-3,TRBV10-3,TGTGCCATCAGACCGGGACTAGCGGGAGGGACAGATACGCAGTATTTT,CAIRPGLAGGTDTQYF
-,-,TRBJ1-4,TRBV5-1,TGCGCCAGCAGCTCCGCCCGGACAGCTGAAAAACTGTTTTTT,CASSSARTAEKLFF